The TCR beta chain under discussion was sequenced for a study of cytomegalovirus exposure and HLA in healthy donors. Healthy bone marrow donors supplied every sample. Germline values: CDR1 SGHTA, CDR2 FQGTGA. The CDR3 is 14 residues long. The germline V and J ends were trimmed by 11 bases and 1 base, with 17 bases remaining between them. 60 Vbeta and 13 Jbeta primers were used in PCR. The data were produced by immunoSEQ multiplex PCR, yet TCRdb's version contains in-frame clones alone and is incomplete. The sample shows under 120,000 clones, 70% of them seen only once. The sequencing sample was made of PBMCs. The V call is TRBV7-3, the J call TRBJ1-2; possibly TRBD1 for D (5 bases). This sequence originates from a man aged 35-49 years in good health and CMV-seropositive. The CDR3: CARISGGINYGYTF. In DNA form, the CDR3 reads TGTGCCCGGATTTCCGGGGGGATTAACTATGGCTACACCTTC.